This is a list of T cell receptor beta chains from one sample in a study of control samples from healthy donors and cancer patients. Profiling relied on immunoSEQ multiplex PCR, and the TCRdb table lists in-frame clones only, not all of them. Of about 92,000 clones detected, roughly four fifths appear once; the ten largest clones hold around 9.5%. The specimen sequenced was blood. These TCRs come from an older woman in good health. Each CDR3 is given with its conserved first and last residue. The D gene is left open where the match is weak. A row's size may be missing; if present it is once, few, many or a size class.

CDR3 DNA: TGTGCCAGCAGCTTGGCAGGGGCTCAGTGGGATACGCAGTATTTT
CDR3 protein: CASSLAGAQWDTQYF
D gene: .
V gene: TRBV5-4
clone size: .
J gene: TRBJ2-3

CDR3 DNA: TGTGCAAGTCGCTTAGGAAGGGGTAACTCCTACGAGCAGTACTTC
CDR3 protein: CASRLGRGNSYEQYF
D gene: .
V gene: TRBV12-2
clone size: .
J gene: TRBJ2-7

CDR3 DNA: TGTGCCACCAGTGATTTAACTAGCGAGTCGTCTGAGGGAGATACGCAGTATTTT
CDR3 protein: CATSDLTSESSEGDTQYF
D gene: TRBD2
V gene: TRBV24-1
clone size: once
J gene: TRBJ2-3

CDR3 DNA: TGTGCCAGCAGTGATCCCGGGACGGTCACAGATACGCAGTATTTT
CDR3 protein: CASSDPGTVTDTQYF
D gene: .
V gene: TRBV6-1
clone size: .
J gene: TRBJ2-3

CDR3 DNA: TGTGCCAGCGGCCAAGACAGGGGTTCACCCCTCCACTTT
CDR3 protein: CASGQDRGSPLHF
D gene: TRBD1
V gene: TRBV6-5
clone size: few
J gene: TRBJ1-6

CDR3 DNA: TGTGCCAGCAGTGGGCAGACCGCCGAAAAACTGTTTTTT
CDR3 protein: CASSGQTAEKLFF
D gene: .
V gene: TRBV2
clone size: .
J gene: TRBJ1-4

CDR3 DNA: TGCAGCGTAACCGGGACAGGGGGGAACACTGAAGCTTTCTTT
CDR3 protein: CSVTGTGGNTEAFF
D gene: TRBD1
V gene: TRBV29-1
clone size: .
J gene: TRBJ1-1

CDR3 DNA: TGCGCCAGCAGTGAGTCGAAATCTGGACTAGCGGGGGGGGGACGCAATGAGCAGTTCTTC
CDR3 protein: CASSESKSGLAGGGRNEQFF
D gene: TRBD2
V gene: TRBV10-1
clone size: .
J gene: TRBJ2-1

CDR3 DNA: TGTGCCAGGGACCCAGGACCCACAGATACGCAGTATTTT
CDR3 protein: CARDPGPTDTQYF
D gene: .
V gene: TRBV19
clone size: few
J gene: TRBJ2-3

CDR3 DNA: TGTGCCAGCAGGGGGCAGATGAACACTGAAGCTTTCTTT
CDR3 protein: CASRGQMNTEAFF
D gene: .
V gene: TRBV28
clone size: .
J gene: TRBJ1-1

CDR3 DNA: TGTGCCAGCAGTGAAGGGGGACTAGCGGGAGGTTTATATGAGCAGTTCTTC
CDR3 protein: CASSEGGLAGGLYEQFF
D gene: TRBD2
V gene: TRBV2
clone size: .
J gene: TRBJ2-1

CDR3 DNA: TGTGCCAGCAGAACGACAGGGGGCAGAGATACGCAGTATTTT
CDR3 protein: CASRTTGGRDTQYF
D gene: TRBD1
V gene: TRBV28
clone size: .
J gene: TRBJ2-3

CDR3 DNA: TGTGCCAACCGGGGGCTAGGGGAGACCCAGTACTTC
CDR3 protein: CANRGLGETQYF
D gene: .
V gene: TRBV6-5
clone size: .
J gene: TRBJ2-5

CDR3 DNA: TGTGCCAGTGCACAGGGGGGGGATGAAAAACTGTTTTTT
CDR3 protein: CASAQGGDEKLFF
D gene: TRBD1
V gene: TRBV19
clone size: .
J gene: TRBJ1-4

CDR3 DNA: TGTGCCAGCAGTTACGTACGGAACACAGATACGCAGTATTTT
CDR3 protein: CASSYVRNTDTQYF
D gene: .
V gene: TRBV6-5
clone size: .
J gene: TRBJ2-3

CDR3 DNA: TGTGCCAGCAGTGAAGCGTCCGGGGGGTTGGATTCACCCCTCCACTTT
CDR3 protein: CASSEASGGLDSPLHF
D gene: .
V gene: TRBV6-1
clone size: .
J gene: TRBJ1-6

CDR3 DNA: TGTGCCAGCTCACCCCAGCGGGCGGGAGGACAAGAGATCCAGTACTTC
CDR3 protein: CASSPQRAGGQEIQYF
D gene: TRBD2
V gene: TRBV18
clone size: .
J gene: TRBJ2-5

CDR3 DNA: TGTGCCAGTACCGGAATGGGGAAAACCGGGGAGCTGTTTTTT
CDR3 protein: CASTGMGKTGELFF
D gene: .
V gene: TRBV19
clone size: .
J gene: TRBJ2-2

CDR3 DNA: TGTGCCAGCAGCCCGCCCGAATCCGATGGCTACACCTTC
CDR3 protein: CASSPPESDGYTF
D gene: .
V gene: TRBV5-4
clone size: .
J gene: TRBJ1-2

CDR3 DNA: TGTGCCAGCAGTTTAATGTATCGATGGGGGGGCGAAGAAAACTATGGCTACACCTTC
CDR3 protein: CASSLMYRWGGEENYGYTF
D gene: .
V gene: TRBV28
clone size: .
J gene: TRBJ1-2

CDR3 DNA: TGTGCCAGCAGCCCGGAGGGGGCGCGGAATGGCTACACCTTC
CDR3 protein: CASSPEGARNGYTF
D gene: TRBD1
V gene: TRBV6-6
clone size: .
J gene: TRBJ1-2

CDR3 DNA: TGTGCCAGCAGTACAAGGAGGACAGCAGAAGCTTTCTTT
CDR3 protein: CASSTRRTAEAFF
D gene: .
V gene: TRBV28
clone size: .
J gene: TRBJ1-1

CDR3 DNA: TGTGCCAGCAGTCTCAGGGGCCCCGGGTCCCAGTACTTC
CDR3 protein: CASSLRGPGSQYF
D gene: .
V gene: TRBV13
clone size: .
J gene: TRBJ2-5

CDR3 DNA: TGTGCCAGTGACGATCCAGGGCCCCAGTACTTC
CDR3 protein: CASDDPGPQYF
D gene: .
V gene: TRBV3-1/TRBV3-2
clone size: .
J gene: TRBJ2-5

CDR3 DNA: TGTGCCAGCTCACCAGGTTTAGGGGGCAACATTCAGTACTTC
CDR3 protein: CASSPGLGGNIQYF
D gene: TRBD1
V gene: TRBV18
clone size: once
J gene: TRBJ2-4

CDR3 DNA: TGTGCCAGCAGCCTACTAGCGGGGAGCACAGATACGCAGTATTTT
CDR3 protein: CASSLLAGSTDTQYF
D gene: TRBD2
V gene: TRBV5-5
clone size: .
J gene: TRBJ2-3

CDR3 DNA: TGTGCCAGCTCAGTGGCGGGGGTCGGTGGAAACACCATATATTTT
CDR3 protein: CASSVAGVGGNTIYF
D gene: .
V gene: TRBV18
clone size: .
J gene: TRBJ1-3

CDR3 DNA: TGTGCCAGCAGTCAGCAGTCATGGGGGGAGCTGTTTTTT
CDR3 protein: CASSQQSWGELFF
D gene: .
V gene: TRBV6-6
clone size: once
J gene: TRBJ2-2

CDR3 DNA: TGCAGCGTTGAAGGTGGCTACACCTTC
CDR3 protein: CSVEGGYTF
D gene: .
V gene: TRBV29-1
clone size: few
J gene: TRBJ1-2